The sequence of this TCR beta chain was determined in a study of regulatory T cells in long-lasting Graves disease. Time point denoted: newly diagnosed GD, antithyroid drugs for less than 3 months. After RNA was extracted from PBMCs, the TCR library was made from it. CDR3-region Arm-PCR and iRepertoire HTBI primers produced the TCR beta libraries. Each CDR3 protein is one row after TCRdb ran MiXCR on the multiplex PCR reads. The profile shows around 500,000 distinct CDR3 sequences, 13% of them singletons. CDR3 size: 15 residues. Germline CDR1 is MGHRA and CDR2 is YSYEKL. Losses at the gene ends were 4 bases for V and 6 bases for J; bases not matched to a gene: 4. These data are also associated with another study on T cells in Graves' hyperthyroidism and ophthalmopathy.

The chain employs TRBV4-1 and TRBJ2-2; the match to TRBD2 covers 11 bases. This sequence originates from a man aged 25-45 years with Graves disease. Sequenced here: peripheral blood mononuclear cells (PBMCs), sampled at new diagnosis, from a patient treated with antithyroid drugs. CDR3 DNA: TGCGCCAGCAGCCGAGGTAGCGGGAGGGCCGGGGAGCTGTTTTTT. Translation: CASSRGSGRAGELFF.